This is a list of T cell receptor beta chains from one sample in a study of T-cell reconstitution after alpha-beta-depleted transplantation in children. TCRdb itself ran the PCR reads through MiXCR, one entry per CDR3 protein. The sample includes about 830,000 distinct CDR3 sequences, approximately 15% of them seen just once. Sequencing used PBMCs, mostly from graft donor cells, obtained 360 days after TCRalphabeta/CD19-depleted stem cell transplant. These receptor sequences come from a male patient under 18 who had a stem cell transplant for acute lymphoblastic leukemia, so the T cells may come from the graft donor. Each CDR3 is given with its conserved first and last residue. A D gene is named only where the DNA matches it firmly. Clone size is stated in some rows and not others, as once, few, many or a class when expanded.

clone_size	d_call	cdr3_length	v_call	j_call	cdr3_nt	cdr3_aa
-	-	16	TRBV6-1	TRBJ1-3	TGTGCCAGTCGGAGGGTCGTAACAAGCTCTGGAAACACCATATATTTT	CASRRVVTSSGNTIYF
-	-	16	TRBV29-1	TRBJ2-2	TGCAGCGCTAAACTCCGGGACGCGGTGGGCACCGGGGAGCTGTTTTTT	CSAKLRDAVGTGELFF
-	-	16	TRBV5-1	TRBJ1-2	TGCGCCAGCAGCCTTAAAAGGACGGAGATGAATCTAGGCTACACCTTC	CASSLKRTEMNLGYTF
many	TRBD2	14	TRBV3-1	TRBJ2-7	TGTGCCAGCAGCCGTCTAGCGGGAGGGCCCGAGCAGTACTTC	CASSRLAGGPEQYF
many	TRBD2	15	TRBV12-3/TRBV12-4	TRBJ2-1	TGTGCCAGCAGTTCCCTGGTTGTTGCCCGCGGGGGGCAGTTCTTC	CASSSLVVARGGQFF
few	-	15	TRBV12-3/TRBV12-4	TRBJ2-2	TGTGCCAGCAGTTTACGGCCCAGGGCGGACGGGGAGCTGTTTTTT	CASSLRPRADGELFF
many	-	16	TRBV5-1	TRBJ2-6	TGCGCCAGCAGCTTGGTTTCGGGGGCTGGGGCCAACGTCCTGACTTTC	CASSLVSGAGANVLTF
many	-	14	TRBV2	TRBJ2-7	TGTGCCAGCAGTGAAGGAGCGTTCTCCTACGAGCAGTACTTC	CASSEGAFSYEQYF
few	-	13	TRBV4-2	TRBJ2-4	TGTGCCAGCAGCCAAGATAATTCGAGGGACCAGTACTTC	CASSQDNSRDQYF
few	-	17	TRBV6-1	TRBJ2-1	TGTGCCAGCACCACAAGGCGCTCGTGGGCCTACCACAATGAGCAGTTCTTC	CASTTRRSWAYHNEQFF
-	TRBD2	16	TRBV19	TRBJ2-1	TGTGCCAGTACCGTCTTCGGGACTAGCGGAGGCAATGAGCAGTTCTTC	CASTVFGTSGGNEQFF
-	-	15	TRBV18	TRBJ1-3	TGTGCCAGCTCACCCGACAGGATACCTGGAAACACCATATATTTT	CASSPDRIPGNTIYF
-	TRBD1	15	TRBV2	TRBJ2-1	TGTGCCAGCAGTGCCGGGACAGGCCGTCCCAATGAGCAGTTCTTC	CASSAGTGRPNEQFF
few	TRBD1	16	TRBV6-1	TRBJ1-4	TGTGCCAGCAGTGAGTTTCCACAGGGGGCGAATGAAAAACTGTTTTTT	CASSEFPQGANEKLFF
-	TRBD1	14	TRBV10-3	TRBJ1-1	TGTGCCATTTATCCGGGACAGGGAGGAACTGAAGCTTTCTTT	CAIYPGQGGTEAFF
-	TRBD2	14	TRBV20-1	TRBJ2-1	TGCAGTGCGCCGACTAGCGGGAGATGGAATGAGCAGTTCTTC	CSAPTSGRWNEQFF